The rows below give T cell receptor beta chains drawn from one sample of a study of cytotoxic CD8 clonotypes in ibrutinib-treated CLL. Clones were read by immunoSEQ multiplex PCR, and TCRdb kept only the in-frame ones, dropping some. The data contain about 130,000 clones, roughly three quarters of them singletons. The sequenced sample was PBMCs, obtained after 12 months of ibrutinib treatment. The receptors were sampled from a human donor with chronic lymphocytic leukemia. Both conserved end residues are part of each CDR3. Each record gives: clone size, D gene, V gene, J gene, CDR3 DNA, CDR3 protein. A D gene is named only where the DNA matches it firmly. Where a row states a size, it is once, few, many or the class of an expanded clone; other rows omit it.

>-|-|TRBV28|TRBJ1-2
TGTGCCAGCAGTTTAAACCAGGAAAACTTACGGCATGGCTACACCTTC
CASSLNQENLRHGYTF
>-|TRBD1|TRBV28|TRBJ2-2
TGTGCCAGCAGTTTTTGGACAGGGTCCGGGGAGCTGTTTTTT
CASSFWTGSGELFF
>-|TRBD2|TRBV5-1|TRBJ2-5
TGCGCCAGCAGACTGACTAGCGGCCAAGAGACCCAGTACTTC
CASRLTSGQETQYF
>-|-|TRBV28|TRBJ1-2
TGTGCCAGCAGTCCCAGTACCTATGGCTACACCTTC
CASSPSTYGYTF
>-|TRBD1|TRBV10-3|TRBJ2-3
TGTGCCATCAGCCGGGACAGGAACACAGATACGCAGTATTTT
CAISRDRNTDTQYF
>-|-|TRBV18|TRBJ1-3
TGTGCCAGCTCACCACCGGGAGGGACACGGGGGACCATATATTTT
CASSPPGGTRGTIYF
>-|-|TRBV19|TRBJ1-2
TGTGCCAGTAGAGCCCAGGTTTGGAACTATGGCTACACCTTC
CASRAQVWNYGYTF
>-|TRBD2|TRBV27|TRBJ2-7
TGTGCCAGCAGGTTTAGCGGGAGCTCAGCATCCTACGAGCAGTACTTC
CASRFSGSSASYEQYF
>-|-|TRBV11-3|TRBJ1-1
TGTGCCAGCAGCTTAGACAGCAGCACCGCGAACACTGAAGCTTTCTTT
CASSLDSSTANTEAFF
>-|-|TRBV28|TRBJ1-2
TGTGCCAGCAGTTTTTGGCAGACCGGCTTGGGCTACACCTTC
CASSFWQTGLGYTF
>few|-|TRBV9|TRBJ1-1
TGTGCCAGCAGCGTAGGCCCAAGAGACTCAGAAGCTTTCTTT
CASSVGPRDSEAFF
>-|TRBD2|TRBV27|TRBJ2-1
TGTGCCAGCAGGGCTAGCGGGAGGCGATACAATGAGCAGTTCTTC
CASRASGRRYNEQFF
>-|-|TRBV28|TRBJ2-7
TGTGCCAGCAGTTTAGCGGTAGGGGGCTCCTACGAGCAGTACTTC
CASSLAVGGSYEQYF
>-|-|TRBV4-3|TRBJ1-1
TGCGCCAGCAGCCAAGAATTTGCAGGTAGATCTGAAGCTTTCTTT
CASSQEFAGRSEAFF
>-|-|TRBV19|TRBJ1-2
TGTGCCAGTAGTATGTATGGCAGGACTAACTATGGCTACACCTTC
CASSMYGRTNYGYTF
>-|-|TRBV29-1|TRBJ2-2
TGCAGCGTTGAAGTCGACAGGCACCGGGAGCTGTTTTTT
CSVEVDRHRELFF
>-|TRBD1|TRBV7-9|TRBJ1-3
TGTGCCAGCAGCACCCGGACAGGAAACTCTGGAAACACCATATATTTT
CASSTRTGNSGNTIYF
>-|-|TRBV4-2|TRBJ1-4
TGTGCCAGCAGCCAAAGAATGGGTGCGGGGGGCGCAACTAATGAAAAACTGTTTTTT
CASSQRMGAGGATNEKLFF
>-|-|TRBV7-8|TRBJ1-4
TGTGCCAGCAGCCCCAAAGTAAGGGGTAATGAAAAACTGTTTTTT
CASSPKVRGNEKLFF
>-|-|TRBV7-9|TRBJ2-5
TGTGCCAGCAGCTTAGGGGACTCCAGGGAGACCCAGTACTTC
CASSLGDSRETQYF
>few|-|TRBV11-2|TRBJ2-5
TGTGCCAGCAGCGTTTCCGGGACTGGACAAGAGACCCAGTACTTC
CASSVSGTGQETQYF
>-|TRBD1|TRBV7-2|TRBJ2-2
TGTGCCAGCAGCCGACAGGGGGCGGACACCGGGGAGCTGTTTTTT
CASSRQGADTGELFF
>once|TRBD1|TRBV6-9|TRBJ2-3
TGTGCCAGCAGTTACGGACAGGACCACGCAGATACGCAGTATTTT
CASSYGQDHADTQYF
>-|-|TRBV30|TRBJ2-4
TGTGCCTGGAGTTCCCCAGCGGACATCCCGAAGGGCATTCAGTACTTC
CAWSSPADIPKGIQYF
>-|-|TRBV9|TRBJ2-5
TGTGCCAGCAGCGGATCGGGTTCAGGGGAGACCCAGTACTTC
CASSGSGSGETQYF
>-|TRBD2|TRBV7-7|TRBJ2-7
TGTGCTAGCAGCCTAGGGACTAGCGGGACGTACGAGCAGTACTTC
CASSLGTSGTYEQYF
>-|TRBD1|TRBV4-1|TRBJ2-7
TGCGCCAGCAGTTACCGACACACAGGGGACTACGAGCAGTACTTC
CASSYRHTGDYEQYF
>-|-|TRBV6-6|TRBJ1-2
TGTGCCAGCAGTTACAGCTATGGCTACACCTTC
CASSYSYGYTF
>-|-|TRBV6-5|TRBJ2-1
TGTGCCAGCTGCCAGGGCAATGAGCAGTTCTTC
CASCQGNEQFF
>-|-|TRBV11-1|TRBJ2-2
TGTGCCAGCAGCTTAAAAGGATTGGGGGGCCGGAACACCGGGGAGCTGTTTTTT
CASSLKGLGGRNTGELFF
>-|-|TRBV12-2|TRBJ2-3
TGTGCAAGTCAGGCGGGGTACACAGATACGCAGTATTTT
CASQAGYTDTQYF
>-|-|TRBV25-1|TRBJ2-5
TGTGCCAGCAGTGACCCAAGAGAACCGGAGACCCAGTACTTC
CASSDPREPETQYF
>-|-|TRBV19|TRBJ1-3
TGTGCCAGTAGTATGTTCGTGCGAGCCTCTGGAAACACCATATATTTT
CASSMFVRASGNTIYF
>-|-|TRBV6-5|TRBJ2-2
TGTGCCAGCAGTTTTAGCGGAGTGGGCGGCACCGGGGAGCTGTTTTTT
CASSFSGVGGTGELFF
>-|TRBD1|TRBV2|TRBJ1-5
TGTGCCAGCAGTGAAAGGGACAGACAGCCCCAGCATTTT
CASSERDRQPQHF
>-|TRBD2|TRBV5-1|TRBJ2-2
TGCGCCAGCAGCTTGGCGGGGGGAACCGGGGAGCTGTTTTTT
CASSLAGGTGELFF
>-|-|TRBV5-8|TRBJ1-5
TGTGCCAGCAGCCCCGGTCATATTTCTTATCAGCCCCAGCATTTT
CASSPGHISYQPQHF
>-|-|TRBV18|TRBJ2-5
TGTGCCAGCTCACTCGACTTGGGGGAGACCCAGTACTTC
CASSLDLGETQYF
>-|-|TRBV11-2|TRBJ2-2
TGTGCCAGCAGCCGAACGAGCCAGGGTGGTTCCGGGGAGCTGTTTTTT
CASSRTSQGGSGELFF
>-|TRBD1|TRBV12-5|TRBJ2-7
TGTGCTAGTGGCCTGACAGGGCTGGCCTACGAGCAGTACTTC
CASGLTGLAYEQYF
>-|-|TRBV6-5|TRBJ1-2
TGTGCCAGCAGTTATTCGAGCGGCCCATGGGGCTACACCTTC
CASSYSSGPWGYTF
>-|-|TRBV9|TRBJ2-7
TGTGCCAGCAGCGTTGGGTCTAGCGCCAACTACGAGCAGTACTTC
CASSVGSSANYEQYF
>-|-|TRBV27|TRBJ2-5
TGTGCCAGCAGTTTCATAGACCAAGAGACCCAGTACTTC
CASSFIDQETQYF
>-|-|TRBV6-5|TRBJ2-3
TGTGCCAGCAGTTACAGGGGCAGGGATACGCAGTATTTT
CASSYRGRDTQYF
>once|-|TRBV15|TRBJ2-7
TGTGCCACCAGCAGAGACCCGGGGTCTCGGGAGCAGTACTTC
CATSRDPGSREQYF
>-|TRBD1|TRBV29-1|TRBJ1-1
TGCAGCGTTGGGACAGGGGGCACTGAAGCTTTCTTT
CSVGTGGTEAFF
>-|-|TRBV29-1|TRBJ1-1
TGCAGCGTTGAAGATCAGAGAGGAGGGGCGTTTCGCCGGTTAGACACTGAAGCTTTCTTT
CSVEDQRGGAFRRLDTEAFF
>-|-|TRBV5-1|TRBJ1-1
TGCGCCAGCAGCATAGACAGGTATGAAGCTTTCTTT
CASSIDRYEAFF
>-|-|TRBV7-3|TRBJ1-1
TGTGCCAGCAGCTTAAACACTGAAGCTTTCTTT
CASSLNTEAFF
>-|-|TRBV7-9|TRBJ2-2
TGTGCCAGCAGCTTTCATCTGTCTGAGGACACACCGAACACCGGGGAGCTGTTTTTT
CASSFHLSEDTPNTGELFF
>-|-|TRBV7-7|TRBJ2-1
TGTGCCAGCAGCTTAGGGGGGAAGTACAATGAGCAGTTCTTC
CASSLGGKYNEQFF
>-|-|TRBV5-8|TRBJ1-1
TGTGCCAGCAGCTTGAGATTCACGCGGACTGAAGCTTTCTTT
CASSLRFTRTEAFF
>-|-|TRBV28|TRBJ2-1
TGTGCCAGCAGTTTCGTTATCGGGGGTTACAATGAGCAGTTCTTC
CASSFVIGGYNEQFF
>-|TRBD2|TRBV30|TRBJ2-5
TGTGCCTGGGGAGTGTGGGAGCGGGGGGGACAAAAAGAGACCCAGTACTTC
CAWGVWERGGQKETQYF
>-|TRBD2|TRBV7-7|TRBJ2-5
TGTGCTAGCAGCTTGGGGGGACTACCGGGGGAGACCCAGTACTTC
CASSLGGLPGETQYF
>-|TRBD2|TRBV7-2|TRBJ2-7
TGTGCCAGCAGCTTTAGCGGGAGTAAGTACGAGCAGTACTTC
CASSFSGSKYEQYF
>-|-|TRBV2|TRBJ2-1
TGTGCCAGCAGTGAGTGGACGGAGCAGTTCTTC
CASSEWTEQFF